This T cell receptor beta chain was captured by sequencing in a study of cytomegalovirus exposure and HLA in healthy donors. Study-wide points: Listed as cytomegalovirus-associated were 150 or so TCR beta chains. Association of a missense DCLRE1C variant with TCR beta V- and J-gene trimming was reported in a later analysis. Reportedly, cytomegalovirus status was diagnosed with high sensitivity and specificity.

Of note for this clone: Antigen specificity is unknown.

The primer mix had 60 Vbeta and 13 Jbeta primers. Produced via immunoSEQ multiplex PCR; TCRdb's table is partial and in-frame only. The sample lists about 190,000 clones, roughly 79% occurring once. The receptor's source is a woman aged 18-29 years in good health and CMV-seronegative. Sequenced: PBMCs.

CDR3 coding DNA: TGTGCCAGCAGCTCCAGTACAGGGGGCGGACAGCCCCAGCATTTT. It translates to CASSSSTGGGQPQHF. This rearrangement joins TRBV7-8 to TRBJ1-5, with TRBD1 matching 9 bases. The CDR3 has 15 amino acids. The ends lost 4 bases at V and 7 bases at J; junction bases unmatched: 8. Germline V gene lookup returns CDR1 SGHVS and CDR2 FQNEAQ.